The 6 T cell receptor beta chains below come from one sample, sequenced in a study of vaccination effects on CD4 cells after COVID-19. Profiling relied on immunoSEQ multiplex PCR, and the TCRdb table lists in-frame clones only, not all of them. The sample yields 50,000 to 70,000 clones, around 79% seen once. Isolation of CD4+ T cells took place after approximately 10 days of culture. Participants each got two BNT162b2 or mRNA-1273 vaccine doses. Antigen specificity for these receptors is unknown. This specimen consisted of CD4+ T cells from PBMCs cultured without peptide, obtained after COVID-19 vaccination. The receptors originated from a human donor who received a COVID-19 vaccine.

The chain combines TRBV30 with TRBJ1-5; D is perhaps TRBD1 (6 bases). The CDR3 spans 13 residues. V was cut by 2 bases and J by 3 bases, with 8 bases left in between. Germline V gene lookup returns CDR1 GTSNPN and CDR2 SVGIG (reference sequence). The CDR3 here is CAWSRGNNQPQHF. The CDR3 DNA sequence: TGTGCCTGGAGTAGGGGGAACAATCAGCCCCAGCATTTT.

The chain couples TRBV6-1 to TRBJ1-2, with D perhaps matching TRBD1 (5 bases). CDR1 and CDR2 (germline): MNHNS, SASEGT. Trimming pared 1 base from V and 4 bases from J, leaving 16 bases between. The CDR3 has 16 residues. CDR3 nucleotide sequence: TGTGCCAGCAGTGAAGGATTCTCGGGACGGCTCTATGGCTACACCTTC. Amino acids: CASSEGFSGRLYGYTF.

The chain employs TRBV19 and TRBJ2-7; D may be TRBD1 (6 bases). CDR1 LNHDA and CDR2 SQIVND come from the germline V gene (reference sequence). The CDR3 extends over 14 amino acids. Trimming cost V 6 bases and J 0 bases, with 12 bases left between them. The CDR3 sequence is CASRDRSDSYEQYV. In DNA, the CDR3 is TGTGCCAGTAGGGACAGATCCGACTCCTACGAGCAGTACGTC.

This sequence joins TRBV11-3 and TRBJ1-1; D possibly corresponds to TRBD1 (6 bases). Germline loops: CDR1 SGHNT, CDR2 YENEEA. Trimming removed 4 bases at V and 5 bases at J, with 14 bases between. This CDR3 has 14 amino acids. The CDR3 nucleotides read TGTGCCAGCAGCTCCCTGGACAGAGGAACTGAAGCTTTCTTT. Protein: CASSSLDRGTEAFF.

The J gene is TRBJ2-3, the V gene TRBV5-1; TRBD1 or TRBD2 may be the D gene (5 bases each). CDR3 length: 14 residues. V was shortened by 2 bases and J by 6 bases, with 13 bases between the two germline ends. Germline V gene data show CDR1 as SGHRS and CDR2 as YFSETQ. CDR3 bases: TGCGCCAGCAGCTTCGCTCGGGGACGGGATACGCAGTATTTT. Its translation: CASSFARGRDTQYF.

The chain joins TRBV5-4 to TRBJ2-3; D perhaps matches TRBD2 (5 bases). Trimming stripped 0 bases from V and 1 base from J, with 12 bases between. This CDR3 has 16 amino acids. Germline V lookup: CDR1 SGHNT, CDR2 YYREEE (reference sequence). As DNA, the CDR3 is TGTGCCAGCAGCTTGGCCAGTAGGACTGGCACAGATACGCAGTATTTT. Amino acids: CASSLASRTGTDTQYF.